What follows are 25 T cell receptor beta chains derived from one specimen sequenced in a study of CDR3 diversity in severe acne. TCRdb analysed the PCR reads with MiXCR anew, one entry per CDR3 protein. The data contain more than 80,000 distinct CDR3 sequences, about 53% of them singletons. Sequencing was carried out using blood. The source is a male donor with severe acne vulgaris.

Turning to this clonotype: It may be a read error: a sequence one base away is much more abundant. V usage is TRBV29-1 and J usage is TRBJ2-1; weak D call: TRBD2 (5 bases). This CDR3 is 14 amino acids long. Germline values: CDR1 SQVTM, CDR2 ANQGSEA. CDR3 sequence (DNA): TGCAGCGTTGAAGAGATGGGAATAGGAGGTGAGCAGCTCTTC. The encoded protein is CSVEEMGIGGEQLF.

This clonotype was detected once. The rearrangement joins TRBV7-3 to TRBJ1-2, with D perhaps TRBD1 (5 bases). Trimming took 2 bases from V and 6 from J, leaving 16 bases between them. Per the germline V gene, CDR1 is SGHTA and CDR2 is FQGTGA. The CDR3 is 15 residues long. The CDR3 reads CASSLVGASWHGYTF. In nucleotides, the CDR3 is TGTGCCAGCAGCTTAGTAGGGGCCAGCTGGCATGGCTACACCTTC. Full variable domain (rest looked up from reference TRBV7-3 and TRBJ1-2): GAGVSQTPSNKVTEKGKYVELRCDPISGHTALYWYRQSLGQGPEFLIYFQGTGAADDSGLPNDRFFAVRPEGSVSTLKIQRTERGDSAVYLCASSLVGASWHGYTFGSGTRLTVV.

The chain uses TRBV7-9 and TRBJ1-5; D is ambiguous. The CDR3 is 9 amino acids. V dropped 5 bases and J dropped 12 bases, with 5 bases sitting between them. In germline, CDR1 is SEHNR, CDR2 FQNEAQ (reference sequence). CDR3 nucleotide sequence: TGTGCCAGCAGCCCTCGCCAGCATTTT. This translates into CASSPRQHF.

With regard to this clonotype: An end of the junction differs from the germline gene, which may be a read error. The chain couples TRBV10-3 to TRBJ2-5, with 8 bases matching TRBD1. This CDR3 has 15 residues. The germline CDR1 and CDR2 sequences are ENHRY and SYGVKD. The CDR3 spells CASSPRQGIPAEQYF. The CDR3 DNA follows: TGTGCCAGCAGTCCTCGACAGGGGATTCCGGCGGAGCAGTACTTC.

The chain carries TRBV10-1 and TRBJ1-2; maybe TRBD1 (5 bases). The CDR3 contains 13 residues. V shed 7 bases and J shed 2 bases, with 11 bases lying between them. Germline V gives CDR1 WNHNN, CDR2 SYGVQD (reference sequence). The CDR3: CASTGGGNYGYTF. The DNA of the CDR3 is TGCGCCAGCACCGGGGGTGGCAACTATGGCTACACCTTC.

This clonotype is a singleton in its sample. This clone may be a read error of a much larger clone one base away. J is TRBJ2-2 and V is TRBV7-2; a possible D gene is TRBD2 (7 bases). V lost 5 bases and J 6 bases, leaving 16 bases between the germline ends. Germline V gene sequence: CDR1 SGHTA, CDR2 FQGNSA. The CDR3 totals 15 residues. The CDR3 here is CASSQDGGRPGELFF. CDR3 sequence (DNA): TGTGCCAGCAGCCAAGACGGGGGGCGTCCCGGGGAGCTGTTTTTT.

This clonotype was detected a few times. The CDR3 is CASSSILTSGSSYNEQFF. The CDR3 DNA follows: TGCGCCAGCAGCTCAATTCTAACTAGCGGGAGCTCCTACAATGAGCAGTTCTTC. The rearrangement uses TRBV5-1 and TRBJ2-1; 11 bases match TRBD2. Germline V gene lookup returns CDR1 SGHRS and CDR2 YFSETQ. The CDR3 loop spans 18 amino acids. The V gene end was trimmed by 3 bases and the J gene end by 0 bases; junction bases not matched to a gene: 8.

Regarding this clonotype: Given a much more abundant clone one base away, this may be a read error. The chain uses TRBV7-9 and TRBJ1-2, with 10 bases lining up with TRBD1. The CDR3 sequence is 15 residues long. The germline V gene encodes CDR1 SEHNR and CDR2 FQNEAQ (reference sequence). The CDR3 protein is CASSFSGTGVYGYAF. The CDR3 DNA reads TGTGCCAGCAGCTTCAGTGGGACAGGGGTTTACGGCTACGCCTTC.

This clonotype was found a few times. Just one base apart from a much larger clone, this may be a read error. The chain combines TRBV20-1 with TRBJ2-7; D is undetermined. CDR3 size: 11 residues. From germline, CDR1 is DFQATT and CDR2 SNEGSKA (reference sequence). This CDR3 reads CSALRRPERYF. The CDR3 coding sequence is TGCAGTGCCCTCAGAAGGCCCGAGCGGTACTTC.

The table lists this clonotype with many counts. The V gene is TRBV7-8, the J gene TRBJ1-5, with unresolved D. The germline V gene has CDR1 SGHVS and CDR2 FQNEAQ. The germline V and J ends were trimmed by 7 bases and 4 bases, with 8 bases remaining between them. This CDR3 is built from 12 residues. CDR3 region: CASNENNQPQHF. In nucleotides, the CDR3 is TGTGCCAGCAATGAGAATAATCAGCCCCAGCATTTT.

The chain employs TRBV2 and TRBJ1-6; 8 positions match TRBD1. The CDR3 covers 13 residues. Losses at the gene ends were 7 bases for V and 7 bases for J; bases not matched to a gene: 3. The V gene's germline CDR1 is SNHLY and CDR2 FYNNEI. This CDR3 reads CASKGQENSPLHF. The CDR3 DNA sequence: TGTGCCAGCAAGGGACAGGAGAATTCACCCCTCCACTTT. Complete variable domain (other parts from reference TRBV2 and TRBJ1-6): EPEVTQTPSHQVTQMGQEVILRCVPISNHLYFYWYRQILGQKVEFLVSFYNNEISEKSEIFDDQFSVERPDGSNFTLKIRSTKLEDSAMYFCASKGQENSPLHFGNGTRLTVT.

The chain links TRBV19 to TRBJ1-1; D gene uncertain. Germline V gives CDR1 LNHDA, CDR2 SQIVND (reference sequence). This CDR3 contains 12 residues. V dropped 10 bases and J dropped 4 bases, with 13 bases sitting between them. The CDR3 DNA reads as TGTGCCACCAAATGGGGAGGCACTGAAGCTTTCTTT. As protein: CATKWGGTEAFF.

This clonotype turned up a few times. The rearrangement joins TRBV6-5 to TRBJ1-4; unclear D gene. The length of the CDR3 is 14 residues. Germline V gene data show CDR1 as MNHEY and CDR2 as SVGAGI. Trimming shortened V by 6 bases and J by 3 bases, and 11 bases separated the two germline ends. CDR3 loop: CASSRWGSNEKLFF. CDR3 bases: TGTGCCAGCAGCCGATGGGGTTCTAATGAAAAACTGTTTTTT.

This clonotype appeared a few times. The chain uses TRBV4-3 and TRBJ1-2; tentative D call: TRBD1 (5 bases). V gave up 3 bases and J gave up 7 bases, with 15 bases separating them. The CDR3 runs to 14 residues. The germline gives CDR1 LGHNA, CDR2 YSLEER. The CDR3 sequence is CASSQDLSGSGYTF. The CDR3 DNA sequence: TGCGCCAGCAGCCAGGATCTCTCAGGGTCTGGCTACACCTTC.

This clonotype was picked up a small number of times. In DNA form, the CDR3 reads TGCAGCGGACTACTAGCGGATTCCTACGAGCAGTACTTC. Translated, it gives CSGLLADSYEQYF. The chain links TRBV29-1 to TRBJ2-7; TRBD2 matches at 8 bases. The CDR3 totals 13 residues. Trimming at V came to 7 bases and at J to 1 base, leaving 6 bases not matched to a gene. Germline CDR1 reads SQVTM; CDR2 reads ANQGSEA.

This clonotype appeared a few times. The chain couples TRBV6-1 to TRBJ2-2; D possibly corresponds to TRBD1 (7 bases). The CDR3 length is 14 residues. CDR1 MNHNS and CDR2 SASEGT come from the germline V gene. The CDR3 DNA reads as TGTGCTAGCCGGACTACAGGGGACACCGGGGAGCTGTTTTTT. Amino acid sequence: CASRTTGDTGELFF.

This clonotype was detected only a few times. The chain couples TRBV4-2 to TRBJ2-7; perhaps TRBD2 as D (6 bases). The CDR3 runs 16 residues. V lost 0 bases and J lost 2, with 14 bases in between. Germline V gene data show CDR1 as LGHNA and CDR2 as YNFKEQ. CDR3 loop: CASSQEFGTATYEQYF. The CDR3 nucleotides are TGTGCCAGCAGCCAAGAGTTCGGGACTGCCACCTACGAGCAGTACTTC.

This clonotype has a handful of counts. The CDR3 loop reads CASSSGNTGELFF. For the CDR3, the DNA is TGTGCCAGCAGCTCAGGGAACACCGGGGAGCTGTTTTTT. The rearrangement uses TRBV6-2 or TRBV6-3 and TRBJ2-2; no definite D call. The CDR3 is 13 residues long. V was clipped by 6 bases and J by 1 base, with 6 bases between them. The germline gives CDR1 MNHEY, CDR2 SVGEGT.

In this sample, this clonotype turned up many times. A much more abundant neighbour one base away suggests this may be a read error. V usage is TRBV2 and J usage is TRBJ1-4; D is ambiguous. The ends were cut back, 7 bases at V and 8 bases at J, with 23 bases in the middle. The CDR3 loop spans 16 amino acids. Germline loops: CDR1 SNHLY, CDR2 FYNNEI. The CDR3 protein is CASMEDQGFVLEKLFF. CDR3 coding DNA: TGTGCCAGCATGGAGGACCAAGGATTTGTTTTGGAAAAACTGTTTTTT.

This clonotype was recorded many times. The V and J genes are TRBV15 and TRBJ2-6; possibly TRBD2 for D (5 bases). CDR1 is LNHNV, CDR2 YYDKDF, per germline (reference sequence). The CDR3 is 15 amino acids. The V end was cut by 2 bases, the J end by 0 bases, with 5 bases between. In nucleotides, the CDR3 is TGTGCCACCAGCAGAACTAGCTCTGGGGCCAACGTCCTGACTTTC. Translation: CATSRTSSGANVLTF.

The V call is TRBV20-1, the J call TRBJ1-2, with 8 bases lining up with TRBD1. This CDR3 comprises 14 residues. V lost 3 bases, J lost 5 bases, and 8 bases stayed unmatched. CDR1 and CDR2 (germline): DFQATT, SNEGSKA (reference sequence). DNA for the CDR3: TGCAGTGCTAGCCCAGGGGGCCGGACGTATGGCTACACCTTC. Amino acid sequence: CSASPGGRTYGYTF.

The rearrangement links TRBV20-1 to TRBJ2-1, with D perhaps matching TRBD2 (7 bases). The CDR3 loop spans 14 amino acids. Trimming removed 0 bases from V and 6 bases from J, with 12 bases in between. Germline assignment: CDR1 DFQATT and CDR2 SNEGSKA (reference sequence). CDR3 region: CSAREAGEGNEQFF. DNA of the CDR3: TGCAGTGCTAGAGAAGCAGGGGAGGGCAATGAGCAGTTCTTC.

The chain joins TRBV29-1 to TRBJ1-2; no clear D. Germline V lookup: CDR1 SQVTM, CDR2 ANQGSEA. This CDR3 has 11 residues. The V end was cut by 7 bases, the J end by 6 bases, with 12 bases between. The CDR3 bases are TGCAGCGCGCGGTGGGTGAATGGCTACACCTTC. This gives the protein CSARWVNGYTF.

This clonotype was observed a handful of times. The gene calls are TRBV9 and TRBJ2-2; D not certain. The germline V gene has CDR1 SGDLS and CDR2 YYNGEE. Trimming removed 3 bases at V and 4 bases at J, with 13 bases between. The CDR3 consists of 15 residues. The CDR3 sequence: CASSDRAGPTGELFF. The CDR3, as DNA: TGTGCCAGCAGCGACCGGGCTGGGCCCACCGGGGAGCTGTTTTTT.

The CDR3 region has the DNA TGCAGCGCCCGAGGGGGCCCGGGACAGACCCTCTACGAGCAGTACTTC. As protein: CSARGGPGQTLYEQYF. The V call is TRBV29-1, the J call TRBJ2-7; the match to TRBD1 covers 7 bases. CDR3 size: 16 residues. The V gene end was trimmed by 7 bases and the J gene end by 3 bases; junction bases not matched to a gene: 18. Germline loops: CDR1 SQVTM, CDR2 ANQGSEA.